Detailed here is one TCR beta chain. The antigen is unknown. This entry is derived from a study of CD8 T cells in ankylosing spondylitis. There are 16 residues in the CDR3. The ends were cut back, 0 bases at V and 5 bases at J, with 17 bases in the middle. Germline assignment: CDR1 DFQATT and CDR2 SNEGSKA (reference sequence). With molecular barcodes, quantitative 5'-RACE was used to make the TCR beta libraries. One entry per CDR3 protein, called by TCRdb with MiXCR from the 5' RACE reads. Of under 400,000 distinct CDR3 sequences listed, roughly 11% are singletons. General study findings and limits: Reportedly, significant enrichment of disease-linked clones occurred in matched ankylosing spondylitis synovial fluid.

V and J are TRBV20-1 and TRBJ1-5, with D possibly TRBD1 on 6 matching bases. The material sequenced was blood, either unsorted or a sorted T cell fraction (not recorded which). The source of this sequence is a female donor with ankylosing spondylitis or in good health (not recorded which). CDR3 protein: CSARETPGVIYQPQHF. CDR3 coding DNA: TGCAGTGCTAGAGAAACCCCAGGGGTTATTTATCAGCCCCAGCATTTT.